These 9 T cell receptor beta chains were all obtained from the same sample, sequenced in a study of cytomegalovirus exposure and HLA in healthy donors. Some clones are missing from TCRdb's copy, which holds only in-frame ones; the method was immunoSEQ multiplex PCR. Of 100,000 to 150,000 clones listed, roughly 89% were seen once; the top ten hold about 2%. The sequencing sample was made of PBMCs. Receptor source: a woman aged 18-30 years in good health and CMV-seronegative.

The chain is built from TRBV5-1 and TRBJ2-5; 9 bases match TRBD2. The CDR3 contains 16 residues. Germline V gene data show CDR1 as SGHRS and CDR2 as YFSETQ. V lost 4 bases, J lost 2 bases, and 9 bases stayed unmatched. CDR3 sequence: CASSLGSSGNQETQYF. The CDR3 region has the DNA TGCGCCAGCAGCCTCGGGTCTAGCGGGAATCAAGAGACCCAGTACTTC.

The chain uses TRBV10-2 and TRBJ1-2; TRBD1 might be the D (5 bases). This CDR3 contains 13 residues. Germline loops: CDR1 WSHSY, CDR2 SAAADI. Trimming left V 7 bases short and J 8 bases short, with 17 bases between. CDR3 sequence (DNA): TGCGCCAGCACCATCGCAGGGTTAGGGGGCTACACCTTC. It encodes CASTIAGLGGYTF.

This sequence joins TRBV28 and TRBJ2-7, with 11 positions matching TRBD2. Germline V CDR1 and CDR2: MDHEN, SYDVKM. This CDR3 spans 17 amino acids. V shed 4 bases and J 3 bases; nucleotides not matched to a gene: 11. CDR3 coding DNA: TGTGCCAGCAGTTCACCTGGTTCTAGCGGGAGGAACTACGAGCAGTACTTC. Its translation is CASSSPGSSGRNYEQYF.

The CDR3, as DNA: TGCGCCAGTCGGACTAGCGGGCACGAAGAGACCCAGTACTTC. It is translated as CASRTSGHEETQYF. The rearrangement uses TRBV5-1 and TRBJ2-5; 11 bases are a match to TRBD2. J was trimmed by 3 bases and V by 8 bases; bases with no gene match: 6. The CDR3 totals 14 residues. The germline gives CDR1 SGHRS, CDR2 YFSETQ.

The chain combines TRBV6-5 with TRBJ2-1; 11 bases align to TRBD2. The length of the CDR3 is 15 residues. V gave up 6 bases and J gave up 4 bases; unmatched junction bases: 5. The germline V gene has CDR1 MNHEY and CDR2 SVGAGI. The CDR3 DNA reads TGTGCCAGCAGACCCGGGACTAGCGGTTACAATGAGCAGTTCTTC. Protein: CASRPGTSGYNEQFF.

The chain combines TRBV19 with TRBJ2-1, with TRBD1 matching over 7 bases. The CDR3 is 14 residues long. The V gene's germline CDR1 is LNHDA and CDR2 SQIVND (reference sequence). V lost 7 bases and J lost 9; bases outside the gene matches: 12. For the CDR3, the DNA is TGTGCCAGTAAGGGGGCGGTTGGGCTAAGTGAGCAGTTCTTC. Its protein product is CASKGAVGLSEQFF.

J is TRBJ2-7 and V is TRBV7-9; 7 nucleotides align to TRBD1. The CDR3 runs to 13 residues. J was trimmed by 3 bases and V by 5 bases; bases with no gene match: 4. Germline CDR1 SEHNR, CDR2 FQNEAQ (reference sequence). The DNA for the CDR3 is TGTGCCAGCAGCCCACAGGGGTACTACGAGCAGTACTTC. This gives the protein CASSPQGYYEQYF.

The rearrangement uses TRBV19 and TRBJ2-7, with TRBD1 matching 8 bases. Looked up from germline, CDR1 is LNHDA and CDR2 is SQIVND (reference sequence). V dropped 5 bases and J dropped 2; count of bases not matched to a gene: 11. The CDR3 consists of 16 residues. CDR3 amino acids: CASSRHPGQEPYEQYF. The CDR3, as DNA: TGTGCCAGTAGTCGACATCCGGGACAGGAGCCCTACGAGCAGTACTTC.

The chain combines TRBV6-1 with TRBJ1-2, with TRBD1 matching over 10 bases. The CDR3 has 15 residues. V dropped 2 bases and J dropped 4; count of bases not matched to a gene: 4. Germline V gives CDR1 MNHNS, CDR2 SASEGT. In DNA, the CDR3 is TGTGCCAGCAGTGAAACACGGACAGGGGGCTATGGCTACACCTTC. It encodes CASSETRTGGYGYTF.